The present T cell receptor beta chain was sequenced within a study of cytotoxic CD8 clonotypes in ibrutinib-treated CLL. Data came from immunoSEQ multiplex PCR; TCRdb stores just in-frame clones and leaves some out. Among some 58,000 clones listed, approximately 75% were seen once. The CDR3 consists of 14 residues. V shed 5 bases, J shed 4 bases, and the junction held 8 bases outside the gene matches. The germline CDR1 and CDR2 sequences are SGHRS and YFSETQ. Sequenced material: PBMCs, taken after 12 months of ibrutinib treatment. The chain links TRBV5-1 to TRBJ1-2, with TRBD1 matching over 7 bases. The source is a human donor with chronic lymphocytic leukemia. This chain's CDR3 is CASRPDRVPYGYTF. CDR3 DNA sequence: TGCGCCAGCAGGCCTGACAGGGTGCCCTATGGCTACACCTTC.